This T cell receptor (beta chain) came from a study of blood T cell repertoires in COVID-19. Study-level background: T cells, B-cell-depleted T cells, or PBMCs provided the cDNA or gDNA that served as material.

Trimming removed 0 bases from V and 12 bases from J, with 15 bases in between. CDR3 length equals 13 residues. Germline values: CDR1 LGHDT, CDR2 YNNKEL (reference sequence). The method was immunoSEQ multiplex PCR; TCRdb's version includes in-frame clones alone and lacks a portion of them. The sample carries approximately 460,000 clones, about 91% recorded once. This sequence joins TRBV3-1 (or the pseudogene TRBV3-2) and TRBJ2-7; the D gene is possibly TRBD2 (6 bases). The TCR was taken from a man between 18 and 35 years old with COVID-19, enrolled during active disease. Sequencing input: peripheral blood. The CDR3 DNA reads TGTGCCAGCAGCCAAGAGGGTCACGGGACTTCGTACTTC. Its translation is CASSQEGHGTSYF.